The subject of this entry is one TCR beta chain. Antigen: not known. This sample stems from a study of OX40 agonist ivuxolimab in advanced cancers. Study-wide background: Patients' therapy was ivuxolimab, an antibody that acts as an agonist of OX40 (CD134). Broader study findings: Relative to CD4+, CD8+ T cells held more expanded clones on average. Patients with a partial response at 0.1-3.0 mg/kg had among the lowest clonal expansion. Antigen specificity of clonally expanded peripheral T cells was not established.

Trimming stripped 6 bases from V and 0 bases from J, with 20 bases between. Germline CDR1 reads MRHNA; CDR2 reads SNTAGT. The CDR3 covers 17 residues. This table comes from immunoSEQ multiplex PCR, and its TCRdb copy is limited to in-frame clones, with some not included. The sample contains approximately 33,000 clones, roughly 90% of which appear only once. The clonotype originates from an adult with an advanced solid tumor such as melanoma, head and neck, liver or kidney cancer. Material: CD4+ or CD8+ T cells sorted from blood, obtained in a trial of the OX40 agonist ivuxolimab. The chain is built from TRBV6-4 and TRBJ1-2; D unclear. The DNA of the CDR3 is TGTGCCAGCAGGGGGTTGGTCCCTCCCCGAGCTAACTATGGCTACACCTTC. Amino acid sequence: CASRGLVPPRANYGYTF.